Listed here is a single T cell receptor (beta chain). This clone was detected only once. The antigen this receptor binds is unknown. Per-nucleotide qualities are absent, and no much larger clonotype sits a single base away. This sample was included in a study of blood T cell repertoires in COVID-19 (dated by TCRdb to the early 2020s). Regarding the research as a whole: Samples from collaborators originated in the United States, Italy and Spain and spanned both the acute and convalescent phases of COVID-19. The prospective study material was composed of cDNA or gDNA derived from T cells, B-cell-depleted T cells, or PBMCs. Subjects who had been exposed to COVID-19, were actively infected with it, or had recovered from it provided the deeply sampled blood TCRbeta repertoires that made up the dataset. The repertoires were released in a freely available public database intended as a resource for research on the immune response to SARS-CoV-2. The samples were drawn from two sources: the first 160 participants of the ongoing ImmuneRACE study, and 1,254 subjects contributed by 6 global collaborators. The sample metadata nearly always contained a de-identified subject ID, COVID-19 status, age in years and sex. Where available, HLA class I and class II types were taken from metadata supplied by the sample provider and were not determined by assay-based typing.

General study outcomes and caveats: The amount of clinical and demographic metadata varied by source and participant and was provided uncurated.

TCRbeta CDR3 regions were amplified from genomic DNA by means of the immunoSEQ Assay, a bias-controlled multiplex PCR. Concerning the study's data processing: Nucleated cell counts per sample were estimated from amplification of reference gene primers within the assay. To quantify the absolute abundance of each unique TCRbeta CDR3 rearrangement, sequence reads were collapsed and filtered. For each sample, productive Simpson clonality was calculated as the square root of Simpson's diversity index across productive rearrangements. TCRdb obtained this table from immuneACCESS and retained in-frame rearrangements with V and J assigned. These tables miss some clones; where compared with another copy, unresolved V genes account for less than half of the shortfall, and the remainder is unexplained. V and J calls plus clone size are reproduced from that table; the DNA served to infer D and trimming. A total of about 160,000 clones appear in this sample, more than 80% of them only once. Together, the top ten hold about a tenth of the sample.

Including the terminal cysteine and phenylalanine, the CDR3 comprises 12 residues. Kept here is only the CDR3 DNA, which spans 36 bases and is read in frame from base 1. The junction carries 10 bases between V and J, which are trimmed by 7 bases and 4 bases respectively. According to the germline V gene (reference sequence), CDR1 reads MNHEY and CDR2 reads SMNVEV. Whole blood was collected in K2EDTA tubes by collaborating institutions according to the institutions' own protocols. For TCRbeta analysis, collaborator samples were shipped as frozen whole blood, as isolated PBMCs, or as DNA extracted from either sample type.

Specimen: peripheral blood. The TCR comes from a human donor in a cohort sampled during active COVID-19. The chain links TRBV27 with TRBJ1-2, with the D gene call left open. For the CDR3, the sequence is CASMSLSYGYTF. Here is the DNA: TGTGCCAGCATGTCTCTCTCCTATGGCTACACCTTC.